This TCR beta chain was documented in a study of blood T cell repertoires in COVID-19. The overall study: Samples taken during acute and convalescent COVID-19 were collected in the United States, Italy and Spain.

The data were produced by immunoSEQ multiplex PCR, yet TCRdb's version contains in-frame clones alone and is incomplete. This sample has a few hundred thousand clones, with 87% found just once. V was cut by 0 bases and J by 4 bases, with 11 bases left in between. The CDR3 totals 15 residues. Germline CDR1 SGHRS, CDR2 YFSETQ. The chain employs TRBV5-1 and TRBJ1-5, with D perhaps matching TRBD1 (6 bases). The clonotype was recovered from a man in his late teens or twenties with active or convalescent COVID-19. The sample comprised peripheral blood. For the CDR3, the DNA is TGCGCCAGCAGCTTGGCCGGAACAGGGAATCAGCCCCAGCATTTT. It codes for CASSLAGTGNQPQHF.